Shown below are 17 T cell receptor beta chains from a single sample sequenced in a study of CD8 T cells in Susac syndrome. Random hexamers were used to reverse transcribe roughly 0.5 to 1 ug of RNA. A single record per CDR3 protein comes from TCRdb applying MiXCR to the immunoSEQ multiplex PCR reads. The sample consists of about 160,000 distinct CDR3 sequences, approximately 92% of them appearing once. The sample consisted of CD4+ T cells from PBMCs. These TCRs come from a human donor in good health.

The chain links TRBV20-1 to TRBJ2-7, with TRBD2 identical over 11 bases. From germline, CDR1 is DFQATT and CDR2 SNEGSKA (reference sequence). The J segment lost 4 bases and the V segment lost 5 bases, leaving 10 bases of the junction unmatched. The CDR3 consists of 15 residues. DNA for the CDR3: TGCAGTGCTGACCGAACCGGGACTAGCGGATACGAGCAGTACTTC. This translates into CSADRTGTSGYEQYF.

This sequence joins TRBV30 and TRBJ1-5, with D uncertain. This CDR3 region has 15 residues. CDR1 and CDR2 from the germline V gene are GTSNPN and SVGIG (reference sequence). V lost 0 bases to trimming and J lost 0 bases, with 9 bases between them. In DNA form, the CDR3 reads TGTGCCTGGAGTGTTGGGCCTTATAGCAATCAGCCCCAGCATTTT. As protein: CAWSVGPYSNQPQHF.

The chain employs TRBV7-9 and TRBJ1-5; D is unclear. CDR1 is SEHNR, CDR2 FQNEAQ, per germline (reference sequence). The ends were cut back, 5 bases at V and 7 bases at J, with 9 bases in the middle. CDR3 length: 12 residues. Here the CDR3 reads CASSPLGQPQHF. The CDR3 region has the DNA TGTGCCAGCAGCCCCTTGGGGCAGCCCCAGCATTTT. The full variable domain, its missing parts supplied by reference TRBV7-9 and TRBJ1-5, is DTGVSQNPRHKITKRGQNVTFRCDPISEHNRLYWYRQTLGQGPEFLTYFQNEAQLEKSRLLSDRFSAERPKGSFSTLEIQRTEQGDSAMYLCASSPLGQPQHFGDGTRLSIL.

This chain's CDR3 is CASSKNWAGTGRGDTEAFF. The DNA for the CDR3 is TGTGCCAGCAGCAAAAATTGGGCTGGGACAGGGAGGGGGGACACTGAAGCTTTCTTT. This chain joins TRBV21-1 and TRBJ1-1; the DNA was not used to check the table's D call, TRBD1. TRBV21-1 is annotated as a pseudogene. The CDR3 consists of 19 residues.

The V and J genes are TRBV3-1 and TRBJ1-2; D call uncertain. The germline V and J ends were trimmed by 0 bases and 3 bases, with 8 bases remaining between them. The CDR3 has 14 amino acids. Germline V CDR1 and CDR2: LGHDT, YNNKEL (reference sequence). This CDR3 is CASSQDSVHYGYTF. The CDR3 DNA reads TGTGCCAGCAGCCAAGATTCGGTCCACTATGGCTACACCTTC.

This rearrangement joins TRBV29-1 to TRBJ1-1; tentatively, D is TRBD1 (5 bases). Trimming left V 6 bases short and J 2 bases short, with 25 bases between. The length of the CDR3 is 17 residues. Germline CDR1 is SQVTM and CDR2 is ANQGSEA. CDR3 in DNA: TGCAGCGTCGGGGGGAGGGGAGGGTTTGGTCCTAACACTGAAGCTTTCTTT. Its translation: CSVGGRGGFGPNTEAFF.

The chain carries TRBV13 and TRBJ2-1; 10 bases fit TRBD2. Germline CDR1 PRHDT, CDR2 FYEKMQ (reference sequence). V was clipped by 3 bases and J by 5 bases; unmatched bases: 4. CDR3 length: 15 residues. CDR3 nucleotide sequence: TGTGCCAGCAGCTTTAGCGGGGGGCCGAACAATGAGCAGTTCTTC. Translating gives CASSFSGGPNNEQFF. Drawing the rest from reference TRBV13 and TRBJ2-1, the complete variable domain is AAGVIQSPRHLIKEKRETATLKCYPIPRHDTVYWYQQGPGQDPQFLISFYEKMQSDKGSIPDRFSAQQFSDYHSELNMSSLELGDSALYFCASSFSGGPNNEQFFGPGTRLTVL.

The V call is TRBV5-1, the J call TRBJ1-1; D remains unclear. The CDR3 has 14 amino acids. Per germline, CDR1 SGHRS and CDR2 YFSETQ. V lost 2 bases, J lost 5 bases, and 13 bases lay in between. The CDR3 loop is CASSFAGEATEAFF. The CDR3 nucleotides read TGCGCCAGCAGCTTCGCCGGGGAGGCGACTGAAGCTTTCTTT.

The V call is TRBV29-1, the J call TRBJ1-3; D is undetermined. The CDR3 totals 12 residues. Per the germline V gene, CDR1 is SQVTM and CDR2 is ANQGSEA. V lost 7 bases to trimming and J lost 3 bases, with 10 bases between them. In nucleotides, the CDR3 is TGCAGCGCCCGGACCGGTGGAAACACCATATATTTT. Translating it yields CSARTGGNTIYF.

The chain has TRBV7-2 and TRBJ2-7; possibly TRBD2 for D (6 bases). Per germline, CDR1 SGHTA and CDR2 FQGNSA. Trimming shortened V by 4 bases and J by 2 bases, and 12 bases separated the two germline ends. This CDR3 contains 14 residues. CDR3 nucleotide sequence: TGTGCCAGCAGCTCCCAAGGAGGGGCCTACGAGCAGTACTTC. This encodes CASSSQGGAYEQYF.

This chain joins TRBV29-1 and TRBJ2-1; 8 bases fit TRBD1. Germline-derived CDR1 and CDR2 are SQVTM and ANQGSEA. The CDR3 is made up of 15 amino acids. V lost 3 bases, J lost 2 bases, and 6 bases stayed unmatched. The CDR3 reads CSVDSPGGAYNEQFF. CDR3 in DNA: TGCAGCGTTGACTCCCCAGGGGGCGCCTACAATGAGCAGTTCTTC.

The table lists this clonotype with a count of one. The rearrangement uses TRBV4-1 and TRBJ2-7; TRBD1 matches 10 bases. The V and J ends lost 4 bases and 5 bases, in that order; junction bases with no gene match: 8. CDR3 length equals 15 residues. CDR1 and CDR2 (germline): MGHRA, YSYEKL. Here the CDR3 DNA reads TGCGCCAGCAGCCGAGGACAGGGGGAAATTGACGAGCAGTACTTC. Protein product: CASSRGQGEIDEQYF.

This clonotype occurred once. The genes are TRBV20-1 and TRBJ1-1, with D possibly being TRBD1 (6 bases). V was trimmed by 0 bases and J by 9 bases, leaving 17 bases between them. CDR1 and CDR2 (germline): DFQATT, SNEGSKA (reference sequence). This CDR3 has 14 residues. The CDR3 DNA is TGCAGTGCTAGAGAGGGAGGGGGGCTTACTCAAGCTTTCTTT. It yields the protein CSAREGGGLTQAFF.

The chain joins TRBV3-1 to TRBJ1-2, with D tentatively TRBD1 (6 bases). The CDR3 has 15 residues. CDR1 is LGHDT and CDR2 is YNNKEL in the germline V gene (reference sequence). Trimming removed 0 bases from V and 2 bases from J, with 10 bases in between. The CDR3 sequence: CASSQEGAANYGYTF. The CDR3 DNA sequence: TGTGCCAGCAGCCAAGAGGGGGCAGCGAACTATGGCTACACCTTC.

The rearrangement joins TRBV5-6 to TRBJ1-2; 8 bases line up with TRBD1. CDR3 size: 13 residues. V shed 1 base, J shed 8 bases, and the junction held 4 bases outside the gene matches. Germline values: CDR1 SGHDT, CDR2 YYEEEE. The CDR3 sequence: CASSLTDRGGYTF. In nucleotides, the CDR3 is TGTGCCAGCAGCTTGACCGACAGGGGCGGCTACACCTTC.

V usage is TRBV27 and J usage is TRBJ2-7; TRBD1 matches at 7 bases. The J segment lost 2 bases and the V segment lost 8 bases, leaving 6 bases of the junction unmatched. The CDR3 spans 13 residues. The germline gives CDR1 MNHEY, CDR2 SMNVEV (reference sequence). The CDR3 sequence: CASGRQGTYEQYF. CDR3 sequence (DNA): TGTGCCAGCGGGCGACAGGGAACCTACGAGCAGTACTTC.

V gene TRBV20-1 combines with J gene TRBJ1-2, with 9 bases that match TRBD1. Germline-derived CDR1 and CDR2 are DFQATT and SNEGSKA (reference sequence). With 5 bases clipped from V and 5 bases from J, the junction kept 3 bases outside the gene matches. The CDR3 length is 12 residues. For the CDR3, the DNA is TGCAGTGCTCAAGGACAGGGGTATGGCTACACCTTC. It yields the protein CSAQGQGYGYTF.